Described below is a single T cell receptor beta chain sequence and its context. This entry is derived from a study of blood T cell repertoires in COVID-19. Study as a whole: The cDNA or gDNA used as material had been derived from T cells, B-cell-depleted T cells, or PBMCs.

Original methodology: Using reference gene primer amplification, nucleated cell counts were estimated. TCRdb keeps only in-frame clones here, not all; method: immunoSEQ multiplex PCR. V, J and clone size were drawn from that table, and D and trimming were deduced from the DNA. Here the sample spans about 55,000 clones, 75% to 90% being singletons. The CDR3 totals 14 residues. The V gene's germline CDR1 is ENHRY and CDR2 SYGVKD. The J segment lost 4 bases and the V segment lost 5 bases, leaving 7 bases of the junction unmatched. J is TRBJ1-2 and V is TRBV10-3; TRBD1 aligns across 7 bases. What was sequenced was peripheral blood. This clonotype originated in a human donor in a cohort sampled during active COVID-19. In DNA, the CDR3 is TGTGCCATCAGTACAGGGGACAGTCCCTATGGCTACACCTTC. Residues: CAISTGDSPYGYTF.